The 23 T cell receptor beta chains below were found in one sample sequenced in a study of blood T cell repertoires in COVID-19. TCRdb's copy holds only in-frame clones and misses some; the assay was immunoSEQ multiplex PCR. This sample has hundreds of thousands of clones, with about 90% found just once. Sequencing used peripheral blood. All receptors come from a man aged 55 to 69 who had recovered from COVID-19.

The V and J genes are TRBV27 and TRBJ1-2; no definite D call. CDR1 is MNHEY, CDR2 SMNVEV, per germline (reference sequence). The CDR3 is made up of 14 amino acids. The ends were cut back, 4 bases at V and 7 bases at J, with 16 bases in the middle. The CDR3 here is CASSSSDPRGGYTF. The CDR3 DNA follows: TGTGCCAGCAGTTCCTCGGACCCACGGGGTGGCTACACCTTC.

In DNA form, the CDR3 reads TGCGCCAGCAGCTTGGGACAGGGGTCTACCTACGAGCAGTACTTC. It is translated as CASSLGQGSTYEQYF. V is TRBV5-1 and J is TRBJ2-7, with 8 bases matching TRBD1. The CDR3 length is 15 residues. The V gene end was trimmed by 0 bases and the J gene end by 2 bases; junction bases not matched to a gene: 4. Germline V gene data show CDR1 as SGHRS and CDR2 as YFSETQ.

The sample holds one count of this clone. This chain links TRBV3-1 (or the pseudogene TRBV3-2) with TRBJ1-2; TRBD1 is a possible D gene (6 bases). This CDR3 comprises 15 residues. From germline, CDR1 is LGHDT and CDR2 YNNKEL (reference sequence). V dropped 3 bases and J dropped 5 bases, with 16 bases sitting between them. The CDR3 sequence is CASSHVTGREYGYTF. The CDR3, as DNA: TGTGCCAGCAGCCACGTCACAGGGAGGGAATATGGCTACACCTTC.

The CDR3 sequence: CASSPAGGPQGYNEQFF. For the CDR3, the DNA is TGTGCCAGCAGCCCTGCAGGGGGGCCTCAAGGGTACAATGAGCAGTTCTTC. This sequence joins TRBV11-3 and TRBJ2-1, with D perhaps matching TRBD1 (7 bases). V dropped 5 bases and J dropped 4 bases, with 21 bases sitting between them. Germline values: CDR1 SGHNT, CDR2 YENEEA. CDR3 length: 17 amino acids.

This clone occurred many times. In DNA form, the CDR3 reads TGTGCCAGCATTCCCGGGACAGTCATAAGCGAGCAGTACGTC. It is translated as CASIPGTVISEQYV. This chain uses TRBV21-1 with TRBJ2-7; the listed D gene, TRBD1, was not tested against the DNA. TRBV21-1 corresponds to a pseudogene. The CDR3 is made up of 14 amino acids.

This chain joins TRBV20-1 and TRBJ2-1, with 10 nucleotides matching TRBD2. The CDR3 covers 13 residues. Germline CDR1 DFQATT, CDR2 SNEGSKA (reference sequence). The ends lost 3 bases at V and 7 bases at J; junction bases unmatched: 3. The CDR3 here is CSASSGGLNEQFF. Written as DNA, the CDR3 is TGCAGTGCTAGTAGCGGGGGGTTGAATGAGCAGTTCTTC.

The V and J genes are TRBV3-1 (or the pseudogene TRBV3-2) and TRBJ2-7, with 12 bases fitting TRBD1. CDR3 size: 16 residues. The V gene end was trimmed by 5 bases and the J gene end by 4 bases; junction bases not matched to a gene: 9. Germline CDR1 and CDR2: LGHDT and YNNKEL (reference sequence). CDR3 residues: CASSFGTGGRVYEQYF. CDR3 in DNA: TGTGCCAGCAGCTTCGGGACAGGGGGCCGTGTGTACGAGCAGTACTTC.

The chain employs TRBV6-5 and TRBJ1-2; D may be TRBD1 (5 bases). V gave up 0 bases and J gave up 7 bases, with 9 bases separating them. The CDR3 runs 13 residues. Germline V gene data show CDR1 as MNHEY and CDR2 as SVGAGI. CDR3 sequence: CASSYSWTTGYTF. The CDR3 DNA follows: TGTGCCAGCAGTTACTCGTGGACAACTGGCTACACCTTC.

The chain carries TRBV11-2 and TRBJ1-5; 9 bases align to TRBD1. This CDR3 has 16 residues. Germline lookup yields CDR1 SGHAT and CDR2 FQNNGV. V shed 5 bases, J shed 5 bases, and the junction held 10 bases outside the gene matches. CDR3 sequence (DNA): TGTGCCAGCAGCCCGTCGACAGGGGGGTTTGATCAGCCCCAGCATTTT. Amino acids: CASSPSTGGFDQPQHF.

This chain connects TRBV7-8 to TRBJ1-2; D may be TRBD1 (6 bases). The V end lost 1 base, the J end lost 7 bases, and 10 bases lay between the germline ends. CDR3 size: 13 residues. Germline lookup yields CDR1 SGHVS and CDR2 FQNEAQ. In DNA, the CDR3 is TGTGCCAGCAGCTTAGTGACAGGCGGTGGCTACACCTTC. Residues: CASSLVTGGGYTF.

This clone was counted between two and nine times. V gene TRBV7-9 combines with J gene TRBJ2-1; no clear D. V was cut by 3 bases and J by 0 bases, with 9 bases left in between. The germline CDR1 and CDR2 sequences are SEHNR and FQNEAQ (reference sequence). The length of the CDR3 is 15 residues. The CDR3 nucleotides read TGTGCCAGCAGCTTTGAGAGCTTCTCCTACAATGAGCAGTTCTTC. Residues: CASSFESFSYNEQFF. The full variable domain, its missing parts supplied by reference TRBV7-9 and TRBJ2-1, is DTGVSQNPRHKITKRGQNVTFRCDPISEHNRLYWYRQTLGQGPEFLTYFQNEAQLEKSRLLSDRFSAERPKGSFSTLEIQRTEQGDSAMYLCASSFESFSYNEQFFGPGTRLTVL.

In DNA, the CDR3 is TGTGCCAGCAGCCCCTCCAAGACAGCGACCTACGAGCAGTACTTC. As protein: CASSPSKTATYEQYF. The genes are TRBV7-8 and TRBJ2-7, with D maybe TRBD1 (5 bases). Germline V lookup: CDR1 SGHVS, CDR2 FQNEAQ. V lost 5 bases and J lost 2, with 16 bases in between. This CDR3 region has 15 residues. Full variable domain (rest looked up from reference TRBV7-8 and TRBJ2-7): GAGVSQSPRYKVAKRGQDVALRCDPISGHVSLFWYQQALGQGPEFLTYFQNEAQLDKSGLPSDRFFAERPEGSVSTLKIQRTQQEDSAVYLCASSPSKTATYEQYFGPGTRLTVT.

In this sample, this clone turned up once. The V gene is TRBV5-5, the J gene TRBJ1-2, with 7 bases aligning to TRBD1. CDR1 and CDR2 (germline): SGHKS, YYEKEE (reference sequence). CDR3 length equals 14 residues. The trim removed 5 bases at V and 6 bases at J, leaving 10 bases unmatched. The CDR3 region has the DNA TGTGCCAGCAGAAACTTAGGGGGCCTCGATGGCTACACCTTC. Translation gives CASRNLGGLDGYTF.

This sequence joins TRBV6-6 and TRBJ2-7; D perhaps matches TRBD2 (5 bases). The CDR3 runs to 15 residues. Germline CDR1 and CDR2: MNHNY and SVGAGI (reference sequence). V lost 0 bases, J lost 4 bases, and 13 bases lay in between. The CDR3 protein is CASSYSTGSRYEQYV. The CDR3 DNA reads TGTGCCAGCAGTTACTCTACGGGGAGTAGGTACGAGCAGTACGTC.

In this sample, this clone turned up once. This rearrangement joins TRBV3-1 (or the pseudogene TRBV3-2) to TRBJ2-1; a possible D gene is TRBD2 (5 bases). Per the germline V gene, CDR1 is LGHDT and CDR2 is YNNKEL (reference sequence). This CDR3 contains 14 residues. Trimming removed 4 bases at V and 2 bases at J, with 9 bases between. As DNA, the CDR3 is TGTGCCAGCAGCCGTTCCGGGACCTACAATGAGCAGTTCTTC. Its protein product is CASSRSGTYNEQFF.

The CDR3 reads CAWSQGRDGYTF. CDR3 DNA sequence: TGTGCCTGGAGCCAGGGCCGCGATGGCTACACCTTC. The rearrangement links TRBV30 to TRBJ1-2; D possibly corresponds to TRBD1 (5 bases). Germline values: CDR1 GTSNPN, CDR2 SVGIG (reference sequence). This CDR3 has 12 amino acids. Trimming pared 3 bases from V and 6 bases from J, leaving 11 bases between. Based on the CDR3 plus reference TRBV30 and TRBJ1-2, the full variable domain is SQTIHQWPATLVQPVGSPLSLECTVEGTSNPNLYWYRQAAGRGLQLLFYSVGIGQISSEVPQNLSASRPQDRQFILSSKKLLLSDSGFYLCAWSQGRDGYTFGSGTRLTVV.

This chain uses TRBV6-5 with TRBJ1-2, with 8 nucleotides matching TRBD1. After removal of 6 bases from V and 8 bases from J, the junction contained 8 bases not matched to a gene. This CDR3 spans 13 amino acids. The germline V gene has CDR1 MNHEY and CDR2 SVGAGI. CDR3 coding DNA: TGTGCCAGCAGGGTCGGACAGGGAAGGGGCTACACCTTC. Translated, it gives CASRVGQGRGYTF.

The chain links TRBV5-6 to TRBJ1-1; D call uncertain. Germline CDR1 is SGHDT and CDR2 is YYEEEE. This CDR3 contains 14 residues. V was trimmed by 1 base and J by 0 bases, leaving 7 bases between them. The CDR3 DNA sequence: TGTGCCAGCAGCTTGAACGGGATGAACACTGAAGCTTTCTTT. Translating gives CASSLNGMNTEAFF. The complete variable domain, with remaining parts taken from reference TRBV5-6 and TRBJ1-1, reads DAGVTQSPTHLIKTRGQQVTLRCSPKSGHDTVSWYQQALGQGPQFIFQYYEEEERQRGNFPDRFSGHQFPNYSSELNVNALLLGDSALYLCASSLNGMNTEAFFGQGTRLTVV.

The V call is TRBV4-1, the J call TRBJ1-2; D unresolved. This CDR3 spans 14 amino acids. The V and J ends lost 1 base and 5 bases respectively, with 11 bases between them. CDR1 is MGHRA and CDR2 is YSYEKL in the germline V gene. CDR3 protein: CASSQGAGSYGYTF. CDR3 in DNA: TGCGCCAGCAGCCAAGGGGCAGGCAGTTATGGCTACACCTTC.

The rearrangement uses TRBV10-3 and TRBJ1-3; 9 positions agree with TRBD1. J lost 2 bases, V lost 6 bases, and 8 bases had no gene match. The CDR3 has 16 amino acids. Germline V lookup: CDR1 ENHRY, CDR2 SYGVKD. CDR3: CAIRTTGGLAGNTIYF. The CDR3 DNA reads TGTGCCATCAGGACGACAGGGGGGCTAGCTGGAAACACCATATATTTT.

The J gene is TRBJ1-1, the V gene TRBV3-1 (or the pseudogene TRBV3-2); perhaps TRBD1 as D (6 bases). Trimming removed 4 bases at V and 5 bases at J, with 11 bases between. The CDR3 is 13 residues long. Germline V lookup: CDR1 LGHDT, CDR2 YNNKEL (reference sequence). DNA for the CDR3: TGTGCCAGCAGCCGTAGGGGGTTGACTGAAGCTTTCTTT. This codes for CASSRRGLTEAFF.

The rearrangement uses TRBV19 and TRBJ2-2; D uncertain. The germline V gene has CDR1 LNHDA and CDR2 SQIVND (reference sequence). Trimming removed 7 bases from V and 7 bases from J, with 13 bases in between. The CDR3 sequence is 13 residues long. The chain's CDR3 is CASMASYVGELFF. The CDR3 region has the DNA TGTGCCAGTATGGCTAGTTACGTCGGGGAGCTGTTTTTT.

CDR3 coding DNA: TGTGCCAGCAGTATACAGGGTCTGGAGCCCCAGCATTTT. Protein sequence: CASSIQGLEPQHF. This chain connects TRBV6-5 to TRBJ1-5, with TRBD1 as a possible D gene (6 bases). Trimming left V 5 bases short and J 8 bases short, with 13 bases between. CDR1 is MNHEY, CDR2 SVGAGI, per germline. The CDR3 consists of 13 residues.